A single sample is the source of the 20 T cell receptor beta chains below, sequenced in a study of blood T cell repertoires in COVID-19. The data were produced by immunoSEQ multiplex PCR, yet TCRdb's version contains in-frame clones alone and is incomplete. Of 200,000 to 300,000 clones in the sample, around 88% were seen once. The sample consisted of PBMCs or T cells enriched from blood (not recorded which). Source of these receptors: a woman aged 40 to 49 with acute COVID-19.

The CDR3 protein is CASSSPKRTEAFF. The DNA of the CDR3 is TGTGCCAGCAGCTCCCCCAAGAGGACTGAAGCTTTCTTT. The chain is built from TRBV11-3 and TRBJ1-1; D uncertain. This CDR3 has 13 amino acids. Trimming removed 4 bases at V and 5 bases at J, with 11 bases between. Germline CDR1 and CDR2: SGHNT and YENEEA.

The J gene is TRBJ2-4, the V gene TRBV27; tentatively, D is TRBD1 (6 bases). Germline CDR1 MNHEY, CDR2 SMNVEV (reference sequence). The V end was cut by 0 bases, the J end by 2 bases, with 11 bases between. This CDR3 is built from 16 residues. The CDR3 DNA reads TGTGCCAGCAGTTTATCAGGGACAATAACCAAAAACATTCAGTACTTC. Encoded protein: CASSLSGTITKNIQYF.

The chain joins TRBV19 to TRBJ1-4; D remains ambiguous. CDR3 size: 14 residues. V gave up 7 bases and J gave up 0 bases, with 9 bases separating them. Germline loops: CDR1 LNHDA, CDR2 SQIVND (reference sequence). The CDR3 DNA sequence: TGTGCCAGTACCTCGGTTTCAACTAATGAAAAACTGTTTTTT. Translation gives CASTSVSTNEKLFF.

The chain carries TRBV4-2 and TRBJ1-5; 12 nucleotides align to TRBD1. The CDR3 extends over 19 amino acids. Trimming removed 1 base from V and 7 bases from J; junction bases left unmatched: 14. The germline V gene encodes CDR1 LGHNA and CDR2 YNFKEQ. DNA of the CDR3: TGTGCCAGCAGCCAAGCGGGACAGGGGGCAGGTGAGTTTTGGCAGCCCCAGCATTTT. This translates into CASSQAGQGAGEFWQPQHF.

The rearrangement uses TRBV27 and TRBJ1-1, with D perhaps matching TRBD1 (5 bases). The CDR3 extends over 12 amino acids. The germline V gene encodes CDR1 MNHEY and CDR2 SMNVEV (reference sequence). V lost 5 bases and J 4 bases, leaving 8 bases between the germline ends. The CDR3 nucleotides are TGTGCCAGCAGTCCCGGGGGCACTGAAGCTTTCTTT. The encoded protein is CASSPGGTEAFF.

The V gene is TRBV10-3, the J gene TRBJ1-2; the D gene is possibly TRBD1 (6 bases). Deletions cut 2 bases from V and 2 bases from J, with 12 bases between. The germline CDR1 and CDR2 sequences are ENHRY and SYGVKD. This CDR3 is 15 amino acids long. DNA of the CDR3: TGTGCCATCAGTGAGCCCAACCAGGGGAACTATGGCTACACCTTC. Its translation is CAISEPNQGNYGYTF.

J is TRBJ1-1 and V is TRBV7-9, with D perhaps matching TRBD1 (5 bases). This CDR3 has 13 residues. Germline V gene sequence: CDR1 SEHNR, CDR2 FQNEAQ (reference sequence). V gave up 5 bases and J gave up 2 bases, with 9 bases separating them. The CDR3 nucleotides are TGTGCCAGCAGCCTTGACAGCAACACTGAAGCTTTCTTT. Translation: CASSLDSNTEAFF.

V and J are TRBV6-5 and TRBJ1-2, with TRBD1 matching 10 bases. The germline V gene has CDR1 MNHEY and CDR2 SVGAGI. The V and J ends lost 6 bases and 2 bases, in that order; junction bases with no gene match: 3. CDR3 length: 14 residues. The CDR3 sequence is CASSRTGGNYGYTF. The CDR3 bases are TGTGCCAGCAGCCGGACAGGGGGGAACTATGGCTACACCTTC.

In the case of this clone: The germline gene is not matched at one end of the junction; a read error may be the cause. This chain uses TRBV29-1 with TRBJ1-2, with 9 bases aligning to TRBD1. The germline V gene encodes CDR1 SQVTM and CDR2 ANQGSEA. The CDR3 runs to 12 residues. CDR3 bases: TGCAGCGTTCTTACCACACCGGACAGGGGCTACTTC. Protein: CSVLTTPDRGYF.

This chain links TRBV9 with TRBJ1-5; TRBD1 is a possible D gene (6 bases). This CDR3 is built from 15 residues. In germline, CDR1 is SGDLS, CDR2 YYNGEE. Trimming took off 4 bases at V and 1 base at J, with 12 bases between the two ends. The CDR3 DNA reads TGTGCCAGCAGCTTGGGGCAGGGGAGCAATCAGCCCCAGCATTTT. It is translated as CASSLGQGSNQPQHF.

The chain joins TRBV24-1 to TRBJ2-1, with TRBD1 matching over 9 bases. Per the germline V gene, CDR1 is KGHDR and CDR2 is SFDVKD. The CDR3 loop spans 16 amino acids. Trimming took 4 bases from V and 6 from J; bases not matched to a gene: 9. CDR3 sequence reads: CATSDATGGSVNEQFF. As DNA, the CDR3 is TGTGCCACCAGTGACGCTACAGGGGGCTCAGTCAATGAGCAGTTCTTC.

This clone showed up just once. This rearrangement joins TRBV29-1 to TRBJ1-4; no definite D call. Germline CDR1 is SQVTM and CDR2 is ANQGSEA. V was cut by 5 bases and J by 0 bases, with 7 bases left in between. The CDR3 runs to 13 residues. The CDR3 sequence: CSVFSATNEKLFF. In DNA, the CDR3 is TGCAGCGTTTTCAGCGCAACTAATGAAAAACTGTTTTTT.

The CDR3 here is CATSVPRDSALNEQFF. The CDR3 DNA follows: TGTGCCACCAGTGTACCCCGGGATTCAGCCCTAAATGAGCAGTTCTTC. V gene TRBV24-1 combines with J gene TRBJ2-1; D is perhaps TRBD2 (5 bases). Germline-derived CDR1 and CDR2 are KGHDR and SFDVKD. This CDR3 is 16 amino acids long. The germline V and J ends were trimmed by 5 bases and 7 bases, with 20 bases remaining between them.

V is TRBV5-5 and J is TRBJ2-3, with 9 bases that match TRBD1. Germline V gene data show CDR1 as SGHKS and CDR2 as YYEKEE (reference sequence). CDR3 length equals 14 residues. Trimming removed 3 bases from V and 5 bases from J; junction bases left unmatched: 4. For the CDR3, the DNA is TGTGCCAGCAGCTCGGGACAGGGAATAGATACGCAGTATTTT. It specifies CASSSGQGIDTQYF.

The V call is TRBV19, the J call TRBJ1-6; the match to TRBD1 covers 7 bases. With 6 bases clipped from V and 6 bases from J, the junction kept 8 bases outside the gene matches. Germline CDR1 LNHDA, CDR2 SQIVND (reference sequence). This CDR3 is built from 15 residues. DNA for the CDR3: TGTGCCAGTAGCTCACAGGGGAGGTCTAATTCACCCCTCCACTTT. Its protein is CASSSQGRSNSPLHF.

Only a few counts were recorded for this clone. The gene calls are TRBV23-1 and TRBJ1-5, with TRBD1 as a possible D gene (6 bases). TRBV23-1 is known as an ORF, though its function is uncertain. V lost 7 bases to trimming and J lost 1 base, with 26 bases between them. CDR3 length equals 19 residues. CDR3 residues: CASIGLGGAWSGSNQPQHF. The CDR3 region has the DNA TGCGCCAGCATCGGTCTGGGGGGGGCCTGGTCGGGAAGCAATCAGCCCCAGCATTTT.

This clone was seen a single time. V is TRBV27 and J is TRBJ1-1; the D gene is possibly TRBD1 (6 bases). Trimming removed 8 bases from V and 4 bases from J, with 17 bases in between. The CDR3 runs to 14 residues. CDR1 MNHEY and CDR2 SMNVEV come from the germline V gene (reference sequence). The CDR3 protein is CASGLGQKITEAFF. The CDR3 bases are TGTGCCAGCGGGCTAGGACAGAAGATCACTGAAGCTTTCTTT.

The rearrangement links TRBV5-1 to TRBJ2-5; 11 bases match TRBD1. Germline CDR1 reads SGHRS; CDR2 reads YFSETQ. The CDR3 is made up of 14 amino acids. Germline trimming cut 4 bases from V and 4 bases from J; bases unmatched to any gene: 3. The DNA of the CDR3 is TGCGCCAGCAGCCAGGACAGGGGGCGAGAGACCCAGTACTTC. Its protein is CASSQDRGRETQYF.

The chain links TRBV5-8 to TRBJ1-3; D possibly corresponds to TRBD1 (5 bases). Between the trimmed V and J ends, which lost 2 bases and 0 bases, there was a span of 12 bases. Germline V gene lookup returns CDR1 SGHTS and CDR2 YDEGEE. CDR3 length: 16 residues. In DNA, the CDR3 is TGTGCCAGCAGCTTCGAAGGACACTCCTCTGGAAACACCATATATTTT. Its translation is CASSFEGHSSGNTIYF.

The chain recombines TRBV27 with TRBJ1-1; 7 bases are shared with TRBD1. The CDR3 runs 15 residues. Germline values: CDR1 MNHEY, CDR2 SMNVEV (reference sequence). The V segment lost 5 bases and the J segment 4 bases; nucleotides outside the gene matches: 10. CDR3 loop: CASSTRRTGVTEAFF. The CDR3 nucleotides are TGTGCCAGCAGTACCCGGCGAACAGGGGTCACTGAAGCTTTCTTT.